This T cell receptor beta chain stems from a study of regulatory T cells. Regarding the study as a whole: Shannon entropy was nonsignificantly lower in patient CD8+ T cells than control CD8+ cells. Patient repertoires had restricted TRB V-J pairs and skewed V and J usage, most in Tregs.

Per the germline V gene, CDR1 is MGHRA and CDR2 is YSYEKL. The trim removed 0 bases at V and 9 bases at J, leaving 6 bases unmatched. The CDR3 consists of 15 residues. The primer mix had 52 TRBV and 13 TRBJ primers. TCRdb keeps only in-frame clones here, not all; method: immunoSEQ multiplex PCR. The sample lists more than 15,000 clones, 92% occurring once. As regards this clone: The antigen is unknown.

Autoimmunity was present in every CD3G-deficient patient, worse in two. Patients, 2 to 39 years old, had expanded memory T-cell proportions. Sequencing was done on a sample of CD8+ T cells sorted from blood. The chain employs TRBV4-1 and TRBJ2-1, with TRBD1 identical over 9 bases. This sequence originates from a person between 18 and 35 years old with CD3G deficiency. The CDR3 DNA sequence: TGCGCCAGCAGCCAAGACGGGACAGGGACAACTGAGCAGTTCTTC. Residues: CASSQDGTGTTEQFF.